The rows below give T cell receptor beta chains drawn from one sample of a study of cytomegalovirus exposure and HLA in healthy donors. Sequencing was performed with immunoSEQ multiplex PCR; in TCRdb, only in-frame clones are kept and a portion is missing. The repertoire has 130,000 or so clones, roughly 80% of them found once; the top ten carry less than 10%. Input material: PBMCs. Source of these receptors: a woman in her forties or fifties in good health and CMV-seropositive. Each CDR3 is given with its conserved first and last residue. The D gene is left open where the match is weak. Rows give clone size only sometimes, using once, few, many, or a class for an expanded clone.

D,J,size,V,DNA,CDR3
NA,TRBJ1-1,NA,TRBV27,TGTGCCAGCAGTTTATCGAGAGGGATCGGCACTGAAGCTTTCTTT,CASSLSRGIGTEAFF
TRBD2,TRBJ2-2,NA,TRBV10-2,TGCGCCAGCAGTGAGGGACGTCGGACTAGCGGGAGGACCGGGGAGCTGTTTTTT,CASSEGRRTSGRTGELFF
TRBD1,TRBJ1-2,NA,TRBV9,TGTGCCAGCAGCGCCGATCGACAGGGGGCGAAAGCTAACTATGGCTACACCTTC,CASSADRQGAKANYGYTF
TRBD2,TRBJ2-1,NA,TRBV19,TGTGCCAGCGGGACTAGCGGATACAATGAGCAGTTCTTC,CASGTSGYNEQFF
TRBD1,TRBJ1-5,NA,TRBV2,TGTGCCAGCAGAGTCAATTACAGGGGTAGTCAGCCCCAGCATTTT,CASRVNYRGSQPQHF
NA,TRBJ1-6,NA,TRBV4-1,TGCGCCAGCAGCCATTACCCCGGGACAACATTTACACTTAATTCACCCCTCCACTTT,CASSHYPGTTFTLNSPLHF
TRBD2,TRBJ2-1,NA,TRBV5-4,TGTGCCAGCAGCGGGCCGGGACTAGCGTCGAATGAGCAGTTCTTC,CASSGPGLASNEQFF
NA,TRBJ1-3,NA,TRBV9,TGTGCCAGCAGCGAACACGACTCTGGAAACACCATATATTTT,CASSEHDSGNTIYF
NA,TRBJ2-2,NA,TRBV7-6,TGTGCCAGCGGCGACAGGCTCGACACCGGGGAGCTGTTTTTT,CASGDRLDTGELFF
TRBD2,TRBJ2-7,NA,TRBV18,TGTGCCAGCTCACCAAGACCTGCGGGGGGGTACGAGCAGTACTTC,CASSPRPAGGYEQYF
NA,TRBJ1-1,once,TRBV6-5,TGTGCCAGCAGTTCAGCAGGGATGCGAGACACTGAAGCTTTCTTT,CASSSAGMRDTEAFF